This is a list of T cell receptor beta chains from one sample in a study of cytomegalovirus exposure and HLA in healthy donors. Sequencing was performed with immunoSEQ multiplex PCR; in TCRdb, only in-frame clones are kept and a portion is missing. The data contain some 170,000 clones, 87% of them singletons. The sequenced sample consisted of PBMCs. The receptors come from a woman in her 30s in good health and CMV-seronegative. Both conserved end residues are part of each CDR3. The order of the fields is J gene, D gene, clone size, V gene, CDR3 protein, CDR3 DNA. The D gene is left open where the match is weak. Size is stated for part of the rows, as once, few or many counts, or as a class when the clone is expanded.

J gene: TRBJ1-2
D gene: -
clone size: -
V gene: TRBV21-1
CDR3 protein: CASSGTVEYTF
CDR3 DNA: TGTGCCAGCAGCGGGACAGTCGAATACACCTTC

J gene: TRBJ2-4
D gene: TRBD2
clone size: -
V gene: TRBV2
CDR3 protein: CASSLSGTLAKNIQYF
CDR3 DNA: TGTGCCAGCAGTCTTAGCGGGACTCTAGCCAAAAACATTCAGTACTTC

J gene: TRBJ2-5
D gene: -
clone size: -
V gene: TRBV18
CDR3 protein: CASSPQLAEGQETQYF
CDR3 DNA: TGTGCCAGCTCACCCCAATTAGCGGAGGGGCAAGAGACCCAGTACTTC

J gene: TRBJ2-4
D gene: -
clone size: -
V gene: TRBV9
CDR3 protein: CASSALDEGGPGNIQYF
CDR3 DNA: TGTGCCAGCAGCGCCCTGGATGAGGGGGGGCCTGGAAACATTCAGTACTTC

J gene: TRBJ2-2
D gene: -
clone size: few
V gene: TRBV6-5
CDR3 protein: CASSYSTGVGELFF
CDR3 DNA: TGTGCCAGCAGTTACTCGACGGGGGTCGGGGAGCTGTTTTTT

J gene: TRBJ2-2
D gene: -
clone size: -
V gene: TRBV6-6
CDR3 protein: CASLRGTGELFF
CDR3 DNA: TGTGCCAGCCTTCGGGGGACCGGGGAGCTGTTTTTT

J gene: TRBJ2-7
D gene: TRBD2
clone size: once
V gene: TRBV6-5
CDR3 protein: CASSYKASGRYEQYF
CDR3 DNA: TGTGCCAGCAGTTACAAGGCTAGCGGGAGGTACGAGCAGTACTTC

J gene: TRBJ2-1
D gene: -
clone size: once
V gene: TRBV19
CDR3 protein: CASSIFGSREVWVGEQFF
CDR3 DNA: TGTGCCAGTAGTATTTTCGGTTCGAGGGAGGTATGGGTGGGTGAGCAGTTCTTC

J gene: TRBJ2-6
D gene: -
clone size: -
V gene: TRBV5-1
CDR3 protein: CASSYETTGANVLTF
CDR3 DNA: TGCGCCAGCAGCTACGAAACCACAGGGGCCAACGTCCTGACTTTC

J gene: TRBJ2-7
D gene: TRBD2
clone size: -
V gene: TRBV6-5
CDR3 protein: CASSPAGFPYEQYF
CDR3 DNA: TGTGCCAGCAGTCCAGCGGGATTCCCCTACGAGCAGTACTTC

J gene: TRBJ2-7
D gene: TRBD2
clone size: -
V gene: TRBV5-8
CDR3 protein: CASSGTSGSNNEQYF
CDR3 DNA: TGTGCCAGCAGCGGGACTAGCGGGAGTAACAACGAGCAGTACTTC

J gene: TRBJ1-4
D gene: -
clone size: once
V gene: TRBV28
CDR3 protein: CASSLGGAGNEKLFF
CDR3 DNA: TGTGCCAGCAGTTTGGGGGGGGCTGGTAATGAAAAACTGTTTTTT

J gene: TRBJ2-2
D gene: TRBD2
clone size: -
V gene: TRBV28
CDR3 protein: CASSPSGRENTGELFF
CDR3 DNA: TGTGCCAGCAGTCCTAGCGGGAGGGAAAACACCGGGGAGCTGTTTTTT

J gene: TRBJ2-1
D gene: TRBD1
clone size: -
V gene: TRBV19
CDR3 protein: CASKTTGATLNGEQFF
CDR3 DNA: TGTGCCAGTAAGACGACAGGGGCGACCTTGAACGGTGAGCAGTTCTTC

J gene: TRBJ1-5
D gene: -
clone size: -
V gene: TRBV19
CDR3 protein: CASSISGTLSNQPQHF
CDR3 DNA: TGTGCCAGTAGTATCAGCGGGACACTTAGCAATCAGCCCCAGCATTTT

J gene: TRBJ1-1
D gene: -
clone size: -
V gene: TRBV21-1
CDR3 protein: CASTRRGSAEAFF
CDR3 DNA: TGTGCCAGCACCCGCAGGGGGTCGGCTGAAGCTTTCTTT

J gene: TRBJ2-7
D gene: -
clone size: -
V gene: TRBV19
CDR3 protein: CASKPPLAHEQYF
CDR3 DNA: TGTGCCAGTAAGCCTCCCCTAGCCCACGAGCAGTACTTC

J gene: TRBJ1-3
D gene: -
clone size: few
V gene: TRBV4-3
CDR3 protein: CASSQEVAGQSGNTIYF
CDR3 DNA: TGCGCCAGCAGCCAAGAGGTGGCAGGGCAGAGTGGAAACACCATATATTTT

J gene: TRBJ1-5
D gene: -
clone size: -
V gene: TRBV6-1
CDR3 protein: CASIQGSNQPQHF
CDR3 DNA: TGTGCCAGCATACAGGGAAGCAATCAGCCCCAGCATTTT

J gene: TRBJ2-7
D gene: -
clone size: -
V gene: TRBV25-1
CDR3 protein: CASSESSYEQYF
CDR3 DNA: TGTGCCAGCAGTGAATCTAGCTACGAGCAGTACTTC

J gene: TRBJ2-7
D gene: TRBD1
clone size: -
V gene: TRBV7-9
CDR3 protein: CASSLVRQGSYEQYF
CDR3 DNA: TGTGCCAGCAGCTTAGTTAGACAGGGTTCCTACGAGCAGTACTTC

J gene: TRBJ1-1
D gene: -
clone size: -
V gene: TRBV5-1
CDR3 protein: CASSLAGGTSLVAFF
CDR3 DNA: TGCGCCAGCAGCTTGGCTGGCGGGACGTCGTTAGTGGCTTTCTTT

J gene: TRBJ1-1
D gene: -
clone size: -
V gene: TRBV9
CDR3 protein: CASSVGGSTEAFF
CDR3 DNA: TGTGCCAGCAGCGTCGGAGGGAGCACTGAAGCTTTCTTT

J gene: TRBJ2-3
D gene: -
clone size: -
V gene: TRBV5-1
CDR3 protein: CASSLEGRADTQYF
CDR3 DNA: TGCGCCAGCAGCTTGGAAGGCAGGGCAGATACGCAGTATTTT

J gene: TRBJ2-5
D gene: -
clone size: -
V gene: TRBV21-1
CDR3 protein: CASSKRAGVLQETQYF
CDR3 DNA: TGTGCCAGCAGCAAACGGGCGGGAGTTTTACAAGAGACCCAGTACTTC

J gene: TRBJ1-2
D gene: TRBD1
clone size: -
V gene: TRBV6-1
CDR3 protein: CASRPATGSDYGYTF
CDR3 DNA: TGTGCCAGCAGACCCGCGACAGGGAGCGACTATGGCTACACCTTC

J gene: TRBJ2-7
D gene: -
clone size: -
V gene: TRBV23-1
CDR3 protein: CASSQPQGPPYEQYF
CDR3 DNA: TGCGCCAGCAGTCAACCCCAGGGCCCCCCCTACGAGCAGTACTTC

J gene: TRBJ1-4
D gene: TRBD1
clone size: -
V gene: TRBV7-9
CDR3 protein: CASSSTDVGQGEKLFF
CDR3 DNA: TGTGCCAGCAGCTCCACGGACGTAGGACAGGGGGAAAAACTGTTTTTT

J gene: TRBJ2-7
D gene: TRBD2
clone size: -
V gene: TRBV6-6
CDR3 protein: CASGTTYEQYF
CDR3 DNA: TGTGCCAGCGGGACTACCTACGAGCAGTACTTC

J gene: TRBJ2-5
D gene: -
clone size: once
V gene: TRBV15
CDR3 protein: CATSRDRGSETQYF
CDR3 DNA: TGTGCCACCAGCAGAGATCGGGGGTCAGAGACCCAGTACTTC

J gene: TRBJ2-5
D gene: -
clone size: -
V gene: TRBV6-1
CDR3 protein: CASSPGQTAAQYF
CDR3 DNA: TGTGCCAGCAGTCCAGGACAGACCGCGGCCCAGTACTTC

J gene: TRBJ2-7
D gene: -
clone size: -
V gene: TRBV7-2
CDR3 protein: CASSLPPIYEQYF
CDR3 DNA: TGTGCCAGCAGTTTGCCGCCTATCTACGAGCAGTACTTC

J gene: TRBJ1-5
D gene: -
clone size: -
V gene: TRBV6-1
CDR3 protein: CASSWRRGVNQPQHF
CDR3 DNA: TGTGCCAGCAGTTGGAGACGGGGGGTCAATCAGCCCCAGCATTTT

J gene: TRBJ2-3
D gene: -
clone size: -
V gene: TRBV5-1
CDR3 protein: CASSLAGSTDTQYF
CDR3 DNA: TGCGCCAGCAGCTTGGCAGGGTCCACAGATACGCAGTATTTT

J gene: TRBJ1-2
D gene: -
clone size: -
V gene: TRBV7-2
CDR3 protein: CASSPTGTNYGYTF
CDR3 DNA: TGTGCCAGCAGCCCGACAGGTACCAACTATGGCTACACCTTC

J gene: TRBJ2-7
D gene: -
clone size: -
V gene: TRBV5-1
CDR3 protein: CASSATAGSEQYF
CDR3 DNA: TGCGCCAGCAGCGCCACGGCGGGGTCCGAGCAGTACTTC

J gene: TRBJ2-7
D gene: TRBD1
clone size: -
V gene: TRBV19
CDR3 protein: CASRKGQATSYEQYF
CDR3 DNA: TGTGCCAGTAGAAAAGGACAGGCAACCTCCTACGAGCAGTACTTC

J gene: TRBJ2-7
D gene: TRBD1
clone size: -
V gene: TRBV7-8
CDR3 protein: CASSAGTGNYEQYF
CDR3 DNA: TGTGCCAGCAGCGCCGGGACAGGGAATTACGAGCAGTACTTC

J gene: TRBJ1-1
D gene: -
clone size: -
V gene: TRBV6-6
CDR3 protein: CASSFTGLGTEAFF
CDR3 DNA: TGTGCCAGCAGTTTCACAGGGCTGGGCACTGAAGCTTTCTTT

J gene: TRBJ1-1
D gene: TRBD1
clone size: once
V gene: TRBV29-1
CDR3 protein: CSVVTGDLNTEAFF
CDR3 DNA: TGCAGCGTAGTGACAGGGGACCTGAACACTGAAGCTTTCTTT

J gene: TRBJ2-3
D gene: -
clone size: few
V gene: TRBV7-2
CDR3 protein: CASSAQSLRGTDTQYF
CDR3 DNA: TGTGCCAGCAGCGCCCAAAGTTTAAGAGGTACAGATACGCAGTATTTT

J gene: TRBJ2-1
D gene: TRBD1
clone size: -
V gene: TRBV11-2
CDR3 protein: CASSHGDRVYNEQFF
CDR3 DNA: TGTGCCAGCAGCCATGGGGACAGGGTCTACAATGAGCAGTTCTTC

J gene: TRBJ1-2
D gene: TRBD1
clone size: -
V gene: TRBV9
CDR3 protein: CASSLEWQGARGYTF
CDR3 DNA: TGTGCCAGCAGCCTCGAGTGGCAGGGGGCAAGAGGCTACACCTTC

J gene: TRBJ1-5
D gene: TRBD1
clone size: -
V gene: TRBV28
CDR3 protein: CASSLTGGLGEPQHF
CDR3 DNA: TGTGCCAGCAGTTTGACAGGGGGATTGGGAGAGCCCCAGCATTTT

J gene: TRBJ2-5
D gene: TRBD1
clone size: -
V gene: TRBV5-6
CDR3 protein: CASSPQGAETQYF
CDR3 DNA: TGTGCCAGCAGCCCACAGGGGGCAGAGACCCAGTACTTC

J gene: TRBJ2-2
D gene: -
clone size: -
V gene: TRBV4-1
CDR3 protein: CASSLGLLTGELFF
CDR3 DNA: TGCGCCAGCAGCCTTGGACTCTTGACCGGGGAGCTGTTTTTT

J gene: TRBJ2-7
D gene: TRBD2
clone size: few
V gene: TRBV10-2
CDR3 protein: CASSESRTSGRTYEQYF
CDR3 DNA: TGCGCCAGCAGTGAGTCTAGGACTAGCGGGAGAACGTACGAGCAGTACTTC

J gene: TRBJ2-5
D gene: -
clone size: few
V gene: TRBV7-9
CDR3 protein: CASSLSLGGEGTQYF
CDR3 DNA: TGTGCCAGCAGCTTATCCTTGGGAGGTGAGGGGACCCAGTACTTC

J gene: TRBJ1-1
D gene: -
clone size: -
V gene: TRBV4-1
CDR3 protein: CASSHRRGNTEAFF
CDR3 DNA: TGCGCCAGCAGCCACCGCAGGGGAAACACTGAAGCTTTCTTT

J gene: TRBJ1-1
D gene: -
clone size: -
V gene: TRBV27
CDR3 protein: CASRPRDTPMNTEAFF
CDR3 DNA: TGTGCCAGCAGACCCCGAGACACACCGATGAACACTGAAGCTTTCTTT